This T cell receptor beta chain was found in a study of blood T cell repertoires in COVID-19. Study-level information: From the United States, Italy and Spain came samples of acute and convalescent COVID-19. PBMCs, B-cell-depleted T cells, or T cells were the source of the cDNA or gDNA that made up the material.

V dropped 0 bases and J dropped 6; count of bases not matched to a gene: 5. The germline V gene encodes CDR1 SGHVS and CDR2 FQNEAQ. CDR3 length: 16 residues. In the original workflow: The authors estimated nucleated cell counts from reference gene primer amplification. Generated by immunoSEQ multiplex PCR, the TCRdb table keeps only in-frame clones and is missing some. Clone size and V and J calls were adopted from that table, with D and trimming inferred from the DNA. The sample includes roughly 70,000 clones, less than 95% of them seen just once. The rearrangement uses TRBV7-8 and TRBJ2-2; 9 bases map to TRBD1. Sequencing input: peripheral blood. The clonotype was recovered from a woman aged 55 to 70 with active COVID-19. In DNA form, the CDR3 reads TGTGCCAGCAGCTTAGCGCGGGACAGGGTCGCCGGGGAGCTGTTTTTT. Residues: CASSLARDRVAGELFF.